This T cell receptor (beta chain) was observed in a study of cytomegalovirus exposure and HLA in healthy donors (dated 2017 in TCRdb). About the full investigation: The 500 to 700 repertoires of the first cohort and the roughly 110 validation repertoires were produced on the same platform, according to a later analysis. The study was designed to test whether signatures of past pathogen exposure could be identified by cataloging public T cell receptors. Along with the approximately 670-subject first cohort, a separate validation cohort of about 110 different subjects was used. The study combined high-throughput TCR immunosequencing, statistical association of individual TCRs with disease status, and machine learning to predict cytomegalovirus infection status.

Donors formed part of the validation cohort, which comprised over a hundred subjects and was distinct from the first cohort of roughly 600 subjects. CDR1 and CDR2 (SGDLS, YYNGEE) derive from the germline V gene. Trimming removed 3 bases from V and 3 bases from J, leaving 10 bases between the germline ends. The cysteine opens and the phenylalanine closes a CDR3 of 14 amino acids. This entry keeps only the CDR3 DNA: 42 bases, framed from base 1. Notes on this clone: No antigen is known for it. Qualities for individual bases were not recorded, and no much larger clone is one base off.

The full study reports these points: Most TCR sequences were observed very rarely across donors, whereas some public TCRs were present in many individuals. It was suggested by the authors that the approach could potentially be generalized to other disease states and immunological phenotypes. In vitro tests confirmed that a few of the cytomegalovirus-associated TCR beta chains recognize cytomegalovirus antigens. Cytomegalovirus status was reported to be diagnosed by the classifier with high specificity and sensitivity in both the original and validation cohorts. A later analysis found that TCRs clustered in the first cohort also tended to co-occur in the 120 validation repertoires, with roughly 95% of cluster scores above 0. The study listed 150 to 200 TCR beta chains as associated with cytomegalovirus. The validation cohort had no HLA typing available for a later analysis, so co-occurrence within that cohort was assessed over all 130 or so repertoires.

Library creation used the immunoSEQ multiplex PCR assay. Per the original workflow: A statistical classification framework was built to diagnose cytomegalovirus status from the catalog of TCR beta chain sequences. In its TCRdb copy, this immuneACCESS table keeps in-frame sequences only and misses some clones. Where compared with another copy, unresolved V genes explain less than half of these, and the others have no known cause. V and J calls and clone size are as listed in that table; D and trimming were resolved from the DNA. Across this sample there are more than 85,000 clones, with about nine tenths seen only once. The ten largest clonotypes hold roughly 2.2% of the sample.

This receptor was identified in a woman aged 18-29 years in good health and CMV-seronegative. The sample taken for sequencing was PBMCs. The sequence links TRBV9 to TRBJ1-3; TRBD1 is a possible D gene, resting on 6 matching bases. The DNA is TGTGCCAGCAGCGCCACAGGGTTTGGAAACACCATATATTTT. Its translation is CASSATGFGNTIYF.